Following are 8 T cell receptor beta chains from one sample sequenced in a study of cytomegalovirus exposure and HLA in healthy donors. Primers included in the PCR were 60 Vbeta and 13 Jbeta primers. Generated by immunoSEQ multiplex PCR, the TCRdb table keeps only in-frame clones and is missing some. The top ten hold roughly 0.64% of the sample, which has under 200,000 clones, 79% seen once. Material: PBMCs. Receptors were obtained from a woman aged 40 to 50 in good health and CMV-seronegative.

The chain recombines TRBV7-2 with TRBJ2-3, with 9 bases matching TRBD2. Germline-derived CDR1 and CDR2 are SGHTA and FQGNSA. The CDR3 has 15 residues. J gave up 1 base and V 5 bases, and 4 bases lay outside the gene matches. The CDR3 sequence: CASSPGTSRTDTQYF. CDR3 bases: TGTGCCAGCAGCCCAGGGACTAGCCGCACAGATACGCAGTATTTT.

The rearrangement joins TRBV4-1 to TRBJ1-2; D remains ambiguous. The CDR3 contains 15 residues. The V gene lost 1 base and the J gene lost 3 bases, with 12 bases spanning the gap. Germline CDR1 is MGHRA and CDR2 is YSYEKL. CDR3 residues: CASSQVGSGDYGYTF. The CDR3 coding sequence is TGCGCCAGCAGCCAAGTAGGTAGCGGGGACTATGGCTACACCTTC.

The gene calls are TRBV19 and TRBJ1-5; 9 bases match TRBD1. The CDR3 totals 17 residues. CDR1 and CDR2 (germline): LNHDA, SQIVND (reference sequence). The V gene end was trimmed by 1 base and the J gene end by 2 bases; junction bases not matched to a gene: 6. CDR3 region: CASSIGTGGLGNQPQHF. The CDR3 DNA is TGTGCCAGTAGTATAGGAACAGGGGGCTTGGGCAATCAGCCCCAGCATTTT. Using reference TRBV19 and TRBJ1-5 for the parts outside the CDR3, the full variable domain is DGGITQSPKYLFRKEGQNVTLSCEQNLNHDAMYWYRQDPGQGLRLIYYSQIVNDFQKGDIAEGYSVSREKKESFPLTVTSAQKNPTAFYLCASSIGTGGLGNQPQHFGDGTRLSIL.

The chain joins TRBV6-5 to TRBJ2-1; TRBD1 matches at 11 bases. CDR3 length: 15 residues. The J segment lost 8 bases and the V segment lost 5 bases, leaving 8 bases of the junction unmatched. Per the germline V gene, CDR1 is MNHEY and CDR2 is SVGAGI. In DNA, the CDR3 is TGTGCCAGCAGTCCGGTAGGACAGGGGGCCTATGAGCAGTTCTTC. Translation: CASSPVGQGAYEQFF.

The chain joins TRBV4-2 to TRBJ2-2, with TRBD2 matching over 11 bases. The CDR3 has 15 amino acids. V lost 3 bases and J lost 5; bases outside the gene matches: 2. CDR1 and CDR2 (germline): LGHNA, YNFKEQ. The CDR3 region is CASSQRTSGTGELFF. CDR3 DNA: TGTGCCAGCAGCCAGCGGACTAGCGGGACCGGGGAGCTGTTTTTT.

As to this clone: A read error may produce the germline difference seen at one junction end. V usage is TRBV7-9 and J usage is TRBJ1-1; 9 bases align to TRBD1. The germline V gene encodes CDR1 SEHNR and CDR2 FQNEAQ (reference sequence). CDR3 length: 12 amino acids. In nucleotides, the CDR3 is TGTTCCAGCAGCCTCGGGACAGGGAATGCTTTCTTT. This translates into CSSSLGTGNAFF. The variable domain in full, with the rest retrieved from reference TRBV7-9 and TRBJ1-1, is DTGVSQNPRHKITKRGQNVTFRCDPISEHNRLYWYRQTLGQGPEFLTYFQNEAQLEKSRLLSDRFSAERPKGSFSTLEIQRTEQGDSAMYLCSSSLGTGNAFFGQGTRLTVV.

This clone was observed a few times. The chain joins TRBV11-3 to TRBJ2-1, with D possibly TRBD2 on 6 matching bases. The CDR3 runs 13 residues. In germline, CDR1 is SGHNT, CDR2 YENEEA. Trimming took off 3 bases at V and 8 bases at J, with 11 bases between the two ends. Here the CDR3 DNA reads TGTGCCAGCAGCTTCCGGAGGGGAGATGAGCAGTTCTTC. Translated, it gives CASSFRRGDEQFF.

J is TRBJ2-2 and V is TRBV9, with 7 nucleotides matching TRBD2. V gave up 3 bases and J gave up 2 bases; unmatched junction bases: 10. The germline CDR1 and CDR2 sequences are SGDLS and YYNGEE. This CDR3 has 17 amino acids. The CDR3 coding sequence is TGTGCCAGCAGCGGAGGCCCCACAGCGGGAAACACCGGGGAGCTGTTTTTT. Translated, it gives CASSGGPTAGNTGELFF.